The TCR beta chain under discussion was sequenced for a study of radiotherapy plus CTLA-4 blockade in lung cancer. Study-wide results and limits: Tumor-derived TCR clones expanded in blood after radiotherapy plus ipilimumab.

Note on this clone: The antigen remains undetermined.

The CDR3 spans 16 residues. In germline, CDR1 is SGHRS, CDR2 YFSETQ. V lost 0 bases and J lost 3, with 13 bases in between. Measured with immunoSEQ multiplex PCR; TCRdb has only the in-frame clones, and not every one. The sample has roughly 73,000 clones, roughly 87% seen once. This clonotype was sampled from a human donor with non-small cell lung cancer that progressed on radiotherapy plus ipilimumab. The V and J genes are TRBV5-1 and TRBJ1-3, with D possibly matching TRBD1 (5 bases). The sequencing used peripheral blood, collected from a patient treated with radiotherapy plus ipilimumab. This chain's CDR3 is CASSLGPGRSGNTIYF. CDR3 DNA: TGCGCCAGCAGCTTGGGGCCAGGGAGAAGTGGAAACACCATATATTTT. The full variable domain, with the rest looked up from reference TRBV5-1 and TRBJ1-3, is KAGVTQTPRYLIKTRGQQVTLSCSPISGHRSVSWYQQTPGQGLQFLFEYFSETQRNKGNFPGRFSGRQFSNSRSEMNVSTLELGDSALYLCASSLGPGRSGNTIYFGEGSWLTVV.